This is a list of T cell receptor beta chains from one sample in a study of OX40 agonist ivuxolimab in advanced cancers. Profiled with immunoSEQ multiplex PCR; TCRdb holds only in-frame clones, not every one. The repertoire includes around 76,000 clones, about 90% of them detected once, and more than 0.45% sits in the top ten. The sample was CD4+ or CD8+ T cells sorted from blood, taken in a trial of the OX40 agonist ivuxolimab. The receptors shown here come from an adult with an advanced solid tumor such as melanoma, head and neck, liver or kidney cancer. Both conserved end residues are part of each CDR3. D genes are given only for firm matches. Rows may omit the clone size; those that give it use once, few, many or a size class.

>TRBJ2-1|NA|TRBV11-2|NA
TGTGCCAGCAGCTTAGATCGGGGAGAATACAATGAGCAGTTCTTC
CASSLDRGEYNEQFF
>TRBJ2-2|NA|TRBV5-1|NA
TGCGCCAGCAGCTTGGACAGAGTGAACACCGGGGAGCTGTTTTTT
CASSLDRVNTGELFF
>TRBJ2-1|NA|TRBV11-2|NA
TGTGCCAGCAGCCTACGTTGGGATGAGCAGTTCTTC
CASSLRWDEQFF
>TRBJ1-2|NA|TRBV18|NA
TGTGCCAGCTCACCCGCGAAGCGTGGCTACACCTTC
CASSPAKRGYTF
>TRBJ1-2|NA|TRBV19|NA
TGTGCCAGTAGGCCCGGGGATTATGGCTACACCTTC
CASRPGDYGYTF
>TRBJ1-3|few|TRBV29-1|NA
TGCAGCGTAGAAGGACAGCTTAACTCTGGAAACACCATATATTTT
CSVEGQLNSGNTIYF
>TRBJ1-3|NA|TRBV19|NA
TGTGCCAGTCTTGACGGGAGCTCTGGAAACACCATATATTTT
CASLDGSSGNTIYF
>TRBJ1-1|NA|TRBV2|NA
TGTGCCAGCAGTGGACCAGGACGGTTGAACACTGAAGCTTTCTTT
CASSGPGRLNTEAFF
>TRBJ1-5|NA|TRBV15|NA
TGTGCCACCAGCAGAGATCCCAGAATTAGCAATCAGCCCCAGCATTTT
CATSRDPRISNQPQHF
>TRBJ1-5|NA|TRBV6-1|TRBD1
TGTGCCAGCAGTGCCACCGGGACAGGGGCTAATAGCAATCAGCCCCAGCATTTT
CASSATGTGANSNQPQHF
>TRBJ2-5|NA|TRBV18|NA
TGTGCCAGCTCACGAGTCTACAGAGAGACCCAGTACTTC
CASSRVYRETQYF
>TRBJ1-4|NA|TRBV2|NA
TGTGCCAGCTATAAGGAAACTAATGAAAAACTGTTTTTT
CASYKETNEKLFF
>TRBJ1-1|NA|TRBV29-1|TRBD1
TGCAGCGTTGATCCGACAGGGACCCGAAACACTGAAGCTTTCTTT
CSVDPTGTRNTEAFF
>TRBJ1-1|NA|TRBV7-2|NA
TGTGCCAGCAGCTTAGTGACAGGTCAGGTCACTGAAGCTTTCTTT
CASSLVTGQVTEAFF
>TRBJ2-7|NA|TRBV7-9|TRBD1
TGTGCCAGCAGCATCAGTGGGACAGGGGACTACGAGCAGTACTTC
CASSISGTGDYEQYF
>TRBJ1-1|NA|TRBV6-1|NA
TGTGCCAGCAGTGACTTCGGGGGTGGCACTGAAGCTTTCTTT
CASSDFGGGTEAFF
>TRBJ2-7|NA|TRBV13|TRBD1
TGTGCCAGCAGTTTTAGCGGACAGGGCTCCTACGAGCAGTACTTC
CASSFSGQGSYEQYF
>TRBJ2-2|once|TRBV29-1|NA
TGCAGCGTTTTTCTCGGGCAGCGTAACACCGGGGAGCTGTTTTTT
CSVFLGQRNTGELFF
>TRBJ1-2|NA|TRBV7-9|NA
TGTGCCAGCAGCTTAGGTTCTGCTCGTATGGCCAGTGGCTACACCTTC
CASSLGSARMASGYTF
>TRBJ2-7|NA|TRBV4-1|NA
TGCGCCAGCAGCCAAGCAAGTGGTGGGTCCGAGCAGTACTTC
CASSQASGGSEQYF
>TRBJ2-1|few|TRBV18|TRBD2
TGTGCCAGCTCATCTTCTAGCGGGGGGGCTATCAATGAGCAGTTCTTC
CASSSSSGGAINEQFF
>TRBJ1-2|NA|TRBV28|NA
TGTGCCAGCAGTCAGAGGGGGTCGAGAGGGGGCTACACCTTC
CASSQRGSRGGYTF
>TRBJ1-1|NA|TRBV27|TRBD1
TGTGCCAGCAGTTTAAAGGGGGCCGGCGAAGCTTTCTTT
CASSLKGAGEAFF
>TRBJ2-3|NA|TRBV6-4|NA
TGTGCCAGCAGTGACTCGGGGGCGCGCGCAGATACGCAGTATTTT
CASSDSGARADTQYF
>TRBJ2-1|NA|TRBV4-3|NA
TGCGCCAGCAGCAGACGGGACGGCAATGAGCAGTTCTTC
CASSRRDGNEQFF
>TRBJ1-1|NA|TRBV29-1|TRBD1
TGCAGCGCAGCACAGGGGCACACTGAAGCTTTCTTT
CSAAQGHTEAFF
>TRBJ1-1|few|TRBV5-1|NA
TGCGCCAGCAGCCCTACCTACAGGGAGAGCACTGAAGCTTTCTTT
CASSPTYRESTEAFF
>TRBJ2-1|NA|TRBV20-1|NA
TGCAGTGCCGAAGTGGGTGAGCAGTTCTTC
CSAEVGEQFF
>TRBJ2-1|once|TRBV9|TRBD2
TGTGCCAGCAGCGTAGAAGGTGCTAGCGGGAGGGGGACCTACAATGAGCAGTTCTTC
CASSVEGASGRGTYNEQFF
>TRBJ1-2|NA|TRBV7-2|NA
TGTGCCAGCAGCTCTAGCGGAGGGGCTGGCTACACCTTC
CASSSSGGAGYTF
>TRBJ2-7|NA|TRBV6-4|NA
TGTGCCAGCAGTAATTCCGGACCCCGGTTGGACGAGCAGTACTTC
CASSNSGPRLDEQYF
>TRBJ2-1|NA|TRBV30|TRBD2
TGTGCCTGGAGTGTACTTAGCGGGAGGGCCTCCTACAATGAGCAGTTCTTC
CAWSVLSGRASYNEQFF
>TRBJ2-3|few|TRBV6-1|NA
TGTGCCAGCAGTGGGGCTCCAAGGAGCACAGATACGCAGTATTTT
CASSGAPRSTDTQYF
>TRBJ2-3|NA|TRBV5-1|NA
TGCGCCAGCAGCTTGGAACTAGGGGGAGATACGCAGTATTTT
CASSLELGGDTQYF
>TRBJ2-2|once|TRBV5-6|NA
TGTGCCAGCAGCTTGGCCCGGGGGAGCCGTTTGAACACCGGGGAGCTGTTTTTT
CASSLARGSRLNTGELFF
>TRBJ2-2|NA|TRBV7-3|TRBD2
TGTGCCAGCAGCTTAGGGACTAGCGGAAACACCGGGGAGCTGTTTTTT
CASSLGTSGNTGELFF